This T cell receptor (beta chain) was profiled in a study of blood T cell repertoires in COVID-19. Turning to the study itself: Whether acute or convalescent, the COVID-19 samples came from the United States, Italy and Spain. Nucleic acid was either cDNA or gDNA, and it came from T cells, B-cell-depleted T cells, or PBMCs.

This clone has just one count. The germline CDR1 and CDR2 sequences are KGHSH and LQKENI. There are 12 residues in the CDR3. Trimming removed 3 bases from V and 7 bases from J, with 9 bases in between. In the authors' workflow: Using reference gene primer amplification, nucleated cell counts were estimated. Method: immunoSEQ multiplex PCR; TCRdb's copy keeps in-frame clones and lacks some. D and trimming were read from the DNA, whereas the V and J calls and clone size are those reported in that table. Among some 200,000 clones listed, approximately 90% were seen once. The sequence was obtained from a man aged 30 to 39 with acute or convalescent COVID-19. Sequencing used peripheral blood. The chain recombines TRBV18 with TRBJ1-1; D remains ambiguous. This CDR3 reads CASSPTTVEAFF. The CDR3 DNA sequence: TGTGCCAGCTCACCGACAACTGTTGAAGCTTTCTTT.